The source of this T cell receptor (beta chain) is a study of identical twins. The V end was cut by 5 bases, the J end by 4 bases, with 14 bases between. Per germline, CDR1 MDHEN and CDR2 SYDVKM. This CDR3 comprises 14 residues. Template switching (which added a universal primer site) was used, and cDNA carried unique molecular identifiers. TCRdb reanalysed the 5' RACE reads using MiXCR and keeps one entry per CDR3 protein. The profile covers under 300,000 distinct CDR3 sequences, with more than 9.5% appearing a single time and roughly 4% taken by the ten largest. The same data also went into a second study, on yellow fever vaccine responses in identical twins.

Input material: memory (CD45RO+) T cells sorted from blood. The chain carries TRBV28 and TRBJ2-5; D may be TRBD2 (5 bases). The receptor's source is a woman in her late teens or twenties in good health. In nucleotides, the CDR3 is TGTGCCAGCAGTCCTAGGACTGCGGGAGAGACCCAGTACTTC. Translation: CASSPRTAGETQYF.